Below, one TCR beta chain is given with its context. What it binds is not known. Likely a read error: the CDR3 ends without its conserved phenylalanine or tryptophan. TCRdb redid the calling of the PCR reads with MiXCR, one entry per CDR3 protein. The data contain over 600,000 distinct CDR3 sequences, 15% to 20% of them singletons. The data are from a study of molecular identifiers for immune sequencing clone quantification. Study-wide results and limits: Clones with over 20 RNA copies captured over 98% of effector molecules but under 1% of naive ones.

Germline V CDR1 and CDR2: SGHNT, YYREEE (reference sequence). The CDR3 totals 16 residues. V gave up 1 base and J gave up 7 bases; unmatched junction bases: 8. Each library that profiled naive CD8 cells came from roughly 20,000 to 1,000,000 sorted cells with 10%, 30% or 50% RNA. The J gene is TRBJ1-6, the V gene TRBV5-4; 7 bases match TRBD1. Sequenced input: naive CD8+ T cells from blood, with Jurkat cell RNA spiked in. Stated subset: FACS-sorted CD8+CD4-CCR7+CD45RA+ naive T cells. This receptor was taken from a human donor in good health. Some libraries in this study had Jurkat cell RNA spiked in. CDR3 bases: TGTGCCAGCAGCTTGTACAGGGACAGAAGGAATTCACCCCTCCACTCT. Translated: CASSLYRDRRNSPLHS.